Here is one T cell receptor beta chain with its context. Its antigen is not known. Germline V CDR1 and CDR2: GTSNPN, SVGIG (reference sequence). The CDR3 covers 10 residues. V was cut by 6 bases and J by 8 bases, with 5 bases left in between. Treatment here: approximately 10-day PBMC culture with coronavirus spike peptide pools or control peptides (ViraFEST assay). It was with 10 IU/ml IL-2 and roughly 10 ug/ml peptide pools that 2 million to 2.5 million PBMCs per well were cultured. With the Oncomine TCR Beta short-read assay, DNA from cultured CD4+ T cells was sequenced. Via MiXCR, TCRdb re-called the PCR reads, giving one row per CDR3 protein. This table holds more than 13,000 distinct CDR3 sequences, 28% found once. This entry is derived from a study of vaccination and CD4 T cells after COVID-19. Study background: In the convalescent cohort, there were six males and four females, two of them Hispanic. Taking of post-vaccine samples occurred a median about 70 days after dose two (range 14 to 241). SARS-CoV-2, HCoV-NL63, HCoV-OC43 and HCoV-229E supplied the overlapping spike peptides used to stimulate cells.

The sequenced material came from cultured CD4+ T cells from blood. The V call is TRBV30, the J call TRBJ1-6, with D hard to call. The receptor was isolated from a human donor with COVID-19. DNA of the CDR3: TGTGCCTGCGGCTATTCACCCCTCCACTTT. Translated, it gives CACGYSPLHF.